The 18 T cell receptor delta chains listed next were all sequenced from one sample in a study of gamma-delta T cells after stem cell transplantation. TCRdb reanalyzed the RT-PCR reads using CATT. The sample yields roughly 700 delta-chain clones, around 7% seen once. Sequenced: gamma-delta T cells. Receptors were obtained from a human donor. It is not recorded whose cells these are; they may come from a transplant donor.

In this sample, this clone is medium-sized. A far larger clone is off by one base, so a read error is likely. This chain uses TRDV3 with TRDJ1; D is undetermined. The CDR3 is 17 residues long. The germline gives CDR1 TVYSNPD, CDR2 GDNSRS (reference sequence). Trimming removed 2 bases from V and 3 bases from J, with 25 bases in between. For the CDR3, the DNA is TGTGCCTTTTTCTCGTCGCGGGTGAGACGAGGAGCCGATAAACTCATCTTT. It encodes CAFFSSRVRRGADKLIF. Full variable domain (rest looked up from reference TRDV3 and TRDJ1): CDKVTQSSPDQTVASGSEVVLLCTYDTVYSNPDLFWYRIRPDYSFQFVFYGDNSRSEGADFTQGRFSVKHILTQKAFHLVISPVRTEDSATYYCAFFSSRVRRGADKLIFGKGTRVTVEP.

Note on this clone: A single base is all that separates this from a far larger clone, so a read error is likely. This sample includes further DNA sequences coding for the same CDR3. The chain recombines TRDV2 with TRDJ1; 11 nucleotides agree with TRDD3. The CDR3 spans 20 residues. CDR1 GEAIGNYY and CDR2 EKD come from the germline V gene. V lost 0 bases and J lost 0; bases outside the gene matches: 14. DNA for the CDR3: TGTGCCTGTGACACCGTTGGTGGGGGATACGTCAACTTGGACACCGATAAACTCATCTTT. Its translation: CACDTVGGGYVNLDTDKLIF.

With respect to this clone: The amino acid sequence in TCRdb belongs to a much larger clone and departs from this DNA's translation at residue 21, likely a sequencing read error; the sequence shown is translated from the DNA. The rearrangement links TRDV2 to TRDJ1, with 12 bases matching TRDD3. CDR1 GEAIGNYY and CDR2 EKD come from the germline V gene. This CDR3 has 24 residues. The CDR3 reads CACDTAYAFTGGYSPPGNTDILIF. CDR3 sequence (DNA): TGTGCCTGTGACACCGCTTACGCCTTTACTGGGGGATACAGCCCGCCGGGAAACACCGATATACTCATCTTT.

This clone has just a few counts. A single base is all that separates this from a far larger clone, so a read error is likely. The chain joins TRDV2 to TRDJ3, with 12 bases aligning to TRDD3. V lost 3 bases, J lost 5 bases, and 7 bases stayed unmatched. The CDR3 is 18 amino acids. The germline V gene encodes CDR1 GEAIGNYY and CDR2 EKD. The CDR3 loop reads CACDVLGDTARDTRQMFF. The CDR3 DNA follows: TGTGCCTGTGACGTCCTGGGGGATACGGCCCGGGACACCCGACAGATGTTTTTC.

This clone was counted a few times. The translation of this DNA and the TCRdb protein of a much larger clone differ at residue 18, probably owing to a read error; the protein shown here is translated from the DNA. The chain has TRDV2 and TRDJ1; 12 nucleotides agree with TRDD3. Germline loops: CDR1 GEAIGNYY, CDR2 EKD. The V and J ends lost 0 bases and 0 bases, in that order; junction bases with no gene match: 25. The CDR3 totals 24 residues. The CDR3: CACDTAYAFTGGYSPPGDTDKLIF. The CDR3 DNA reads TGTGCCTGTGACACCGCTTACGCCTTTACTGGGGGATACAGCCCGCCGGGAGACACCGATAAACTCATCTTT.

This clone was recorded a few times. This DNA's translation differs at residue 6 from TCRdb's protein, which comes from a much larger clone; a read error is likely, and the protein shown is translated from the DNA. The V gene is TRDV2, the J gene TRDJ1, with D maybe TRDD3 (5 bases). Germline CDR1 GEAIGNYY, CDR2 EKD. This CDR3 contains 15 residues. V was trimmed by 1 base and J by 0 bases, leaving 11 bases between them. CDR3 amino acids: CACDTAGTYTDKLIF. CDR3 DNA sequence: TGTGCCTGTGACACTGCGGGGACCTACACCGATAAACTCATCTTT.

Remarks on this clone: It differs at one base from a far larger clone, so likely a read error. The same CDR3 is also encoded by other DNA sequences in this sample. This CDR3 reads CALGELWGFPGILGDTPDKLIF. CDR3 nucleotide sequence: TGTGCTCTTGGGGAACTATGGGGCTTCCCCGGTATACTGGGTGATACTCCCGATAAACTCATCTTT. The chain is built from TRDV1 and TRDJ1; maybe TRDD3 (6 bases). V was pared by 0 bases and J by 3 bases, with 32 bases between. This CDR3 has 22 residues. In germline, CDR1 is TSWWSYY, CDR2 QGS.

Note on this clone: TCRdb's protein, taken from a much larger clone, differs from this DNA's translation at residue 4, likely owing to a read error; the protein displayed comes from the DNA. The CDR3: CACNNQHSQLGDTDKLIF. CDR3 nucleotide sequence: TGTGCCTGCAACAACCAGCATTCCCAACTGGGGGATACCGATAAACTCATCTTT. The chain employs TRDV2 and TRDJ1; 10 bases align to TRDD3. CDR1 GEAIGNYY and CDR2 EKD come from the germline V gene. The V and J ends lost 7 bases and 2 bases, in that order; junction bases with no gene match: 18. This CDR3 is 18 amino acids long.

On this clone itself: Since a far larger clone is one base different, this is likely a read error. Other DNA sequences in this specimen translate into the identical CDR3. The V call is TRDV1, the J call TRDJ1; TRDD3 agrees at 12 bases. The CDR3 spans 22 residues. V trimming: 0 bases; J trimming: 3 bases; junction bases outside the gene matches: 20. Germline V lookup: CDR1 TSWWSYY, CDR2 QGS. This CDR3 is CALGELWGFPGILGDTPDKLIF. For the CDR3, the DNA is TGTGCTCTTGGGGAACTATGGGGCTTCCCTGGTATACTGGGGGATACTCCCGATAAACTCATCTTT.

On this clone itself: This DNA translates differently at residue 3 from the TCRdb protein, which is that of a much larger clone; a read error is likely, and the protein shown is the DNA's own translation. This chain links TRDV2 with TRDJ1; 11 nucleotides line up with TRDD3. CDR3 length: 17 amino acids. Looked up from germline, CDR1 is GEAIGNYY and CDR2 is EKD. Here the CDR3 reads CAGDKTRWGIRTGKLIF. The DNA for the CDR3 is TGTGCCGGTGACAAAACCCGATGGGGGATACGCACGGGTAAACTCATCTTT.

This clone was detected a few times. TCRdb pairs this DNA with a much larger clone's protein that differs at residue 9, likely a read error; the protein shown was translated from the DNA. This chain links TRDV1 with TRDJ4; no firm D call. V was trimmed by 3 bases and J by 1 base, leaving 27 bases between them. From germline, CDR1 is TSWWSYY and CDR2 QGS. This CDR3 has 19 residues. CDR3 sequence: CALGDPPVHYAGRVRPLIF. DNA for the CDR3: TGTGCTCTTGGGGACCCCCCAGTTCATTACGCGGGGCGCGTCAGACCCCTGATCTTT.

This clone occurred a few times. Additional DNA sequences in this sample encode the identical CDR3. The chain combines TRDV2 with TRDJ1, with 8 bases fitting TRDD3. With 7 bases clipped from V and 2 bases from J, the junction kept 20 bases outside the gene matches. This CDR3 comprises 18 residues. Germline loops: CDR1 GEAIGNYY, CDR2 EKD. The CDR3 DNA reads TGTGCCTGCAGCAACCAGCATTCTCAATTGGGGGATACCGATAAACTCATCTTT. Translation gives CACSNQHSQLGDTDKLIF.

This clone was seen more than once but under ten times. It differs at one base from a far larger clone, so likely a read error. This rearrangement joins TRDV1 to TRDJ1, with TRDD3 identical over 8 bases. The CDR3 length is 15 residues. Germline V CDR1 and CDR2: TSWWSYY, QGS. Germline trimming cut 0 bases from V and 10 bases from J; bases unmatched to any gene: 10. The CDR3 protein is CALGELRGYTWRLIF. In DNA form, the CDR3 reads TGTGCTCTTGGGGAACTCCGGGGATACACATGGAGACTCATCTTT.

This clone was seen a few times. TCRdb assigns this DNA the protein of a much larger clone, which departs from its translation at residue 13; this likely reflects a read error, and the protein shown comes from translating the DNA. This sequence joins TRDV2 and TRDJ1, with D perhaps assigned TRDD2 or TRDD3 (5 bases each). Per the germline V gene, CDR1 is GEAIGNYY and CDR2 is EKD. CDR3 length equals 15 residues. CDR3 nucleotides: TGTGCCTGTGACACTGTGGGGACCTACACCGATAAACCCATCTTT. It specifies CACDTVGTYTDKPIF.

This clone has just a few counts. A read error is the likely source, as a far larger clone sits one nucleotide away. In nucleotides, the CDR3 is TGTGCCTGTGGCACCGCTTACGCCTTTACTGGGGGATACAGCCCGCCGGGAAACACCGATAAACTCATCTTT. As protein: CACGTAYAFTGGYSPPGNTDKLIF. V and J are TRDV2 and TRDJ1; 12 bases map to TRDD3. The CDR3 has 24 residues. CDR1 is GEAIGNYY, CDR2 EKD, per germline.

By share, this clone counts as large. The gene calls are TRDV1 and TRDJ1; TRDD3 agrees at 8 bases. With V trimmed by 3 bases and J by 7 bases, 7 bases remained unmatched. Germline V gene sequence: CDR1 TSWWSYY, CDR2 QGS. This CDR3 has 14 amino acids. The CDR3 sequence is CALGDGGIWGKLIF. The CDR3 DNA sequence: TGTGCTCTTGGGGACGGGGGGATATGGGGTAAACTCATCTTT.

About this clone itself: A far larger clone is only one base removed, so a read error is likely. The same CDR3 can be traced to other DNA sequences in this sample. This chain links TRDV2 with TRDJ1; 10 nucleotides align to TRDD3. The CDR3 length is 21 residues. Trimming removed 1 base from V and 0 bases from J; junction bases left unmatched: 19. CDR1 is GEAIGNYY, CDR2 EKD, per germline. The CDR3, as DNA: TGTGCCTGTGACACTGCCTTCGCATCGGGGGATACGGGGAGGGACACCGATAAACTCATCTTT. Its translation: CACDTAFASGDTGRDTDKLIF.

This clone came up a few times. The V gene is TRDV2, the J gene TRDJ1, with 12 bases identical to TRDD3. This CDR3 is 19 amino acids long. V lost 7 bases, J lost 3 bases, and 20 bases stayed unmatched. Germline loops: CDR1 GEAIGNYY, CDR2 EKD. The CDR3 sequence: CACSNQHSQLGDTPDKLIF. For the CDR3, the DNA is TGTGCCTGCAGCAACCAGCATTCCCAACTGGGGGATACTCCCGATAAACTCATCTTT.